One sample yielded the 31 T cell receptor beta chains listed below, sequenced in a study of human T cells and chemical hapten exposure. Stated time point: pre-sensitization, week 0. As for treatment: therapeutic diphenylcyclopropenone sensitization with weekly scalp DPC. TCRdb called the RACE reads again in MiXCR, with one record for every CDR3 protein. The table includes 300,000 to 450,000 distinct CDR3 sequences, about 5% detected once. The source was whole blood, collected in connection with sensitization to the hapten diphenylcyclopropenone (DPC). Source of these receptors: a woman aged 18-30 years with alopecia areata. Some clones in this sample may be carry-over from other donors' samples.

This clonotype was recorded a few times. The chain is built from TRBV20-1 and TRBJ2-7, with TRBD1 identical over 7 bases. V shed 5 bases, J shed 0 bases, and the junction held 7 bases outside the gene matches. This CDR3 has 14 residues. Germline CDR1 reads DFQATT; CDR2 reads SNEGSKA (reference sequence). DNA of the CDR3: TGCAGTGCTTACGACGGACAGGTCTCCTACGAGCAGTACTTC. It specifies CSAYDGQVSYEQYF.

This clonotype was seen only a few times. The CDR3 spells CSPYLREDYGYTF. The CDR3 nucleotides are TGCAGTCCATACCTAAGAGAGGACTATGGCTACACCTTC. This sequence joins TRBV20-1 and TRBJ1-2; unclear D gene. Trimming shortened V by 8 bases and J by 3 bases, and 16 bases separated the two germline ends. Germline V gene lookup returns CDR1 DFQATT and CDR2 SNEGSKA (reference sequence). CDR3 length: 13 residues.

In this sample, this clonotype turned up a few times. The gene calls are TRBV10-3 and TRBJ2-6; D is possibly TRBD1 or TRBD2 (6 bases each). Germline-derived CDR1 and CDR2 are ENHRY and SYGVKD. The CDR3 extends over 18 amino acids. V lost 6 bases and J 0 bases, leaving 18 bases between the germline ends. The CDR3 coding sequence is TGTGCCATCAGGGAGGGGGTAGGTAGATCCTCTGGGGCCAACGTCCTGACTTTC. Its protein product is CAIREGVGRSSGANVLTF.

The genes are TRBV3-1 and TRBJ1-2, with a possible D match to TRBD1 (5 bases). Trimming took 3 bases from V and 12 from J, leaving 14 bases between them. Germline loops: CDR1 LGHDT, CDR2 YNNKEL (reference sequence). This CDR3 region has 12 residues. The CDR3 spells CASSQGPTSNTF. The CDR3 region has the DNA TGTGCCAGCAGCCAGGGACCGACAAGCAACACCTTC.

This clonotype has just a few counts. The rearrangement joins TRBV9 to TRBJ2-7; 9 bases align to TRBD2. Per germline, CDR1 SGDLS and CDR2 YYNGEE. The CDR3 is 14 amino acids. Unmatched junction bases numbered 5, after V lost 4 bases and J lost 3 bases. The chain's CDR3 is CASSPAGGFYEQYF. The CDR3 DNA reads as TGTGCCAGCAGCCCAGCGGGGGGTTTCTACGAGCAGTACTTC. Full variable domain (missing parts from reference TRBV9 and TRBJ2-7): DSGVTQTPKHLITATGQRVTLRCSPRSGDLSVYWYQQSLDQGLQFLIQYYNGEERAKGNILERFSAQQFPDLHSELNLSSLELGDSALYFCASSPAGGFYEQYFGPGTRLTVT.

This clonotype was counted between two and nine times. This chain links TRBV4-1 with TRBJ2-5; D is uncertain. V gave up 1 base and J gave up 5 bases, with 8 bases separating them. Germline V CDR1 and CDR2: MGHRA, YSYEKL. This CDR3 region has 13 residues. The CDR3 spells CASSQAIPETQYF. As DNA, the CDR3 is TGCGCCAGCAGCCAAGCCATACCCGAGACCCAGTACTTC.

V and J are TRBV12-5 and TRBJ2-7, with D unclear. The germline CDR1 and CDR2 sequences are LGHNT and FRNRAP. V lost 6 bases, J lost 6 bases, and 15 bases lay in between. CDR3 length: 13 amino acids. The CDR3 coding sequence is TGTGCTAGTGGAAAGACTGCCCAGCCCGAGCAGTACTTC. It codes for CASGKTAQPEQYF.

This clonotype was counted at least ten times. The chain has TRBV5-1 and TRBJ1-1; D is unresolved. The CDR3 runs to 14 residues. Germline values: CDR1 SGHRS, CDR2 YFSETQ. Deletions cut 0 bases from V and 0 bases from J, with 6 bases between. CDR3 sequence reads: CASSLGPLNTEAFF. CDR3 nucleotide sequence: TGCGCCAGCAGCTTGGGACCGCTGAACACTGAAGCTTTCTTT. Complete variable domain (other parts from reference TRBV5-1 and TRBJ1-1): KAGVTQTPRYLIKTRGQQVTLSCSPISGHRSVSWYQQTPGQGLQFLFEYFSETQRNKGNFPGRFSGRQFSNSRSEMNVSTLELGDSALYLCASSLGPLNTEAFFGQGTRLTVV.

In its sample, this clonotype was seen a few times. This sequence joins TRBV11-1 and TRBJ2-1; the D gene is possibly TRBD2 (6 bases). This CDR3 contains 16 residues. CDR1 and CDR2 (germline): SGHAT, FQDESV (reference sequence). Trimming shortened V by 5 bases and J by 0 bases, and 14 bases separated the two germline ends. The CDR3 DNA follows: TGTGCCAGCAGCCCTTCCTCGGGGGACTCCTACAATGAGCAGTTCTTC. This gives the protein CASSPSSGDSYNEQFF.

This clonotype was detected many times. The V and J genes are TRBV6-5 and TRBJ2-7; perhaps TRBD2 as D (6 bases). Looked up from germline, CDR1 is MNHEY and CDR2 is SVGAGI. Trimming stripped 6 bases from V and 6 bases from J, with 9 bases between. This CDR3 region has 11 residues. CDR3 sequence (DNA): TGTGCCAGCAGCCGGCGGGGCGAGCAGTACTTC. Amino acids: CASSRRGEQYF.

This clonotype was seen at least ten times. J is TRBJ2-6 and V is TRBV7-3; 9 bases match TRBD1. CDR3 size: 16 residues. Unmatched junction bases numbered 3, after V lost 5 bases and J lost 1 base. Germline V gene sequence: CDR1 SGHTA, CDR2 FQGTGA. This CDR3 reads CASSPTGGSGANVLTF. Here the CDR3 DNA reads TGTGCCAGCAGCCCGACAGGGGGTTCTGGGGCCAACGTCCTGACTTTC.

The V call is TRBV19, the J call TRBJ2-7; D remains unclear. The V gene's germline CDR1 is LNHDA and CDR2 SQIVND (reference sequence). Between the trimmed V and J ends, which lost 3 bases and 4 bases, there was a span of 16 bases. CDR3 length equals 15 residues. The CDR3 protein is CASSIWPGSVYEQYF. The CDR3 nucleotides read TGTGCCAGTAGTATCTGGCCCGGAAGCGTATACGAGCAGTACTTC.

This clonotype was found many times. The chain couples TRBV6-6 to TRBJ2-7; 9 positions agree with TRBD1. Per germline, CDR1 MNHNY and CDR2 SVGAGI (reference sequence). The CDR3 consists of 14 residues. J lost 5 bases, V lost 2 bases, and 4 bases had no gene match. The CDR3 spells CASSYGTGSHEQYF. As DNA, the CDR3 is TGTGCCAGCAGTTACGGGACAGGGTCCCACGAGCAGTACTTC.

This clonotype was counted between two and nine times. This chain connects TRBV11-3 to TRBJ2-5; D is ambiguous. Deletions cut 1 base from V and 2 bases from J, with 14 bases between. The germline gives CDR1 SGHNT, CDR2 YENEEA. The CDR3 covers 16 residues. CDR3 protein: CASSLGTFVGQETQYF. The CDR3 bases are TGTGCCAGCAGCTTAGGTACTTTTGTCGGGCAAGAGACCCAGTACTTC.

This clonotype was seen a handful of times. The V and J genes are TRBV7-2 and TRBJ2-1; 8 bases map to TRBD2. The length of the CDR3 is 12 residues. The V gene's germline CDR1 is SGHTA and CDR2 FQGNSA. V shed 10 bases, J shed 6 bases, and the junction held 5 bases outside the gene matches. CDR3 sequence reads: CATDGGANEQFF. CDR3 DNA sequence: TGTGCCACCGACGGGGGGGCCAATGAGCAGTTCTTC.

This clonotype came up many times. This chain connects TRBV5-1 to TRBJ1-2; D unresolved. The germline V gene has CDR1 SGHRS and CDR2 YFSETQ. Deletions cut 0 bases from V and 4 bases from J, with 7 bases between. The CDR3 runs 13 residues. CDR3 in amino acids: CASSLVPRYGYTF. Written as DNA, the CDR3 is TGCGCCAGCAGCTTGGTACCGCGCTATGGCTACACCTTC.

This clonotype has only a few counts. The chain couples TRBV7-2 to TRBJ2-5; perhaps D is TRBD1 or TRBD2 (5 bases each). The germline CDR1 and CDR2 sequences are SGHTA and FQGNSA. The V gene lost 4 bases and the J gene lost 2 bases, with 14 bases spanning the gap. CDR3 size: 15 residues. This chain's CDR3 is CASSSTGGPQETQYF. The CDR3 nucleotides read TGTGCCAGCAGCTCGACTGGGGGACCGCAAGAGACCCAGTACTTC. The entire variable domain, with the rest obtained from reference TRBV7-2 and TRBJ2-5, is as follows: GAGVSQSPSNKVTEKGKDVELRCDPISGHTALYWYRQSLGQGLEFLIYFQGNSAPDKSGLPSDRFSAERTGGSVSTLTIQRTQQEDSAVYLCASSSTGGPQETQYFGPGTRLLVL.

The sample holds many counts of this clonotype. The gene calls are TRBV18 and TRBJ1-5; 9 nucleotides agree with TRBD1. The CDR3 totals 14 residues. V dropped 5 bases and J dropped 5; count of bases not matched to a gene: 4. Germline CDR1 and CDR2: KGHSH and LQKENI. For the CDR3, the DNA is TGTGCCAGCTCAATAGGGACAGGGTATCAGCCCCAGCATTTT. Translating gives CASSIGTGYQPQHF.

This clonotype was observed a handful of times. This chain connects TRBV6-2 or TRBV6-3 to TRBJ1-1, with D uncertain. Germline CDR1 reads MNHEY; CDR2 reads SVGEGT. The CDR3 covers 13 residues. The V gene lost 6 bases and the J gene lost 4 bases, with 12 bases spanning the gap. CDR3 bases: TGTGCCAGCAGCCGGGGAATGGGCACTGAAGCTTTCTTT. Amino acid sequence: CASSRGMGTEAFF.

CDR3 region: CASSPGQGAGSNQPQHF. The CDR3 DNA sequence: TGTGCCAGCAGCCCGGGACAGGGGGCGGGTAGCAATCAGCCCCAGCATTTT. The chain links TRBV6-6 to TRBJ1-5; 12 bases align to TRBD1. J gave up 0 bases and V 6 bases, and 6 bases lay outside the gene matches. The CDR3 length is 17 residues. In germline, CDR1 is MNHNY, CDR2 SVGAGI (reference sequence).

This clonotype occurred a few times. The chain combines TRBV18 with TRBJ2-7, with 10 bases fitting TRBD1. Trimming removed 3 bases from V and 4 bases from J; junction bases left unmatched: 9. CDR3 length: 16 amino acids. The germline V gene has CDR1 KGHSH and CDR2 LQKENI. CDR3 DNA: TGTGCCAGCTCACCCCTCGCAGGACAGGGGGAGTACGAGCAGTACTTC. This gives the protein CASSPLAGQGEYEQYF.

The table lists this clonotype with many counts. This sequence joins TRBV6-2 or TRBV6-3 and TRBJ2-1; a weak D match, TRBD1 (6 bases). CDR3 length equals 11 residues. V dropped 3 bases and J dropped 10 bases, with 7 bases sitting between them. Germline V gene lookup returns CDR1 MNHEY and CDR2 SVGEGT. For the CDR3, the DNA is TGTGCCAGCAGTTATGGACAGGAGCAGTTCTTC. Its translation is CASSYGQEQFF.

This clonotype was observed a handful of times. This chain uses TRBV7-9 with TRBJ1-1; 8 nucleotides agree with TRBD1. V dropped 6 bases and J dropped 5; count of bases not matched to a gene: 8. In germline, CDR1 is SEHNR, CDR2 FQNEAQ (reference sequence). The length of the CDR3 is 14 residues. The CDR3 region has the DNA TGTGCCAGCAGACCAGACAGGGGTGGAACTGAAGCTTTCTTT. Its protein is CASRPDRGGTEAFF.

This clonotype has a handful of counts. The chain combines TRBV12-3 or TRBV12-4 with TRBJ1-2; 10 positions match TRBD1. This CDR3 contains 14 residues. V shed 7 bases, J shed 8 bases, and the junction held 10 bases outside the gene matches. In nucleotides, the CDR3 is TGTGCCAGCACCACCTCGGGACAGGGGAAGGGCTACACCTTC. Translated, it gives CASTTSGQGKGYTF.

The chain uses TRBV5-4 and TRBJ1-2; D not certain. This CDR3 contains 13 residues. The ends were cut back, 7 bases at V and 8 bases at J, with 18 bases in the middle. Germline V gene sequence: CDR1 SGHNT, CDR2 YYREEE (reference sequence). In DNA, the CDR3 is TGTGCCAGCCAGGTCGGACCCTCGAGAGGCTACACCTTC. Its protein product is CASQVGPSRGYTF.

At least ten counts were recorded for this clonotype. The chain uses TRBV12-3 or TRBV12-4 and TRBJ2-5; 12 bases line up with TRBD2. The CDR3 is 15 residues long. Germline trimming cut 5 bases from V and 4 bases from J; bases unmatched to any gene: 5. The CDR3 region has the DNA TGTGCCAGCAGTCAAGGACTAGCGGGGCGAGAGACCCAGTACTTC. Translation: CASSQGLAGRETQYF.

This clonotype was seen ten or more times. The V and J genes are TRBV11-2 and TRBJ2-5; 8 bases map to TRBD1. This CDR3 region has 15 residues. The ends lost 3 bases at V and 5 bases at J; junction bases unmatched: 8. CDR1 is SGHAT, CDR2 FQNNGV, per germline. The CDR3 spells CASSFRQGISETQYF. The CDR3 nucleotides are TGTGCCAGCAGCTTCAGACAGGGGATATCTGAGACCCAGTACTTC.

A few counts support this clonotype. The J gene is TRBJ2-2, the V gene TRBV6-1, with TRBD1 matching over 7 bases. Unmatched junction bases numbered 6, after V lost 5 bases and J lost 6 bases. The CDR3 runs 14 residues. CDR1 and CDR2 (germline): MNHNS, SASEGT. The CDR3 sequence is CASSIYRGSGELFF. In nucleotides, the CDR3 is TGTGCCAGCAGTATTTACAGGGGATCCGGGGAGCTGTTTTTT.

This clonotype was counted ten times or more. V and J are TRBV3-1 and TRBJ1-1, with D hard to call. CDR1 and CDR2 (germline): LGHDT, YNNKEL (reference sequence). Trimming left V 7 bases short and J 1 base short, with 13 bases between. This CDR3 has 14 amino acids. CDR3 protein: CASTHHGGNTEAFF. CDR3 in DNA: TGTGCCAGCACCCACCATGGAGGGAACACTGAAGCTTTCTTT.

This clonotype has ten or more counts. The CDR3 DNA is TGTGCCAGCAGCTTAGCGGCGAGGGGGCCCGATGCTTTCTTT. Encoded protein: CASSLAARGPDAFF. V usage is TRBV7-9 and J usage is TRBJ1-1, with 7 bases aligning to TRBD1. The CDR3 consists of 14 residues. After removal of 0 bases from V and 11 bases from J, the junction contained 9 bases not matched to a gene. CDR1 is SEHNR and CDR2 is FQNEAQ in the germline V gene (reference sequence).

In its sample, this clonotype was seen many times. The rearrangement links TRBV6-2 or TRBV6-3 to TRBJ1-1; possibly TRBD1 for D (5 bases). CDR1 is MNHEY and CDR2 is SVGEGT in the germline V gene. The CDR3 consists of 16 residues. V dropped 5 bases and J dropped 3 bases, with 19 bases sitting between them. The CDR3 is CASSHPKGLVDTEAFF. CDR3 DNA: TGTGCCAGCAGTCACCCCAAGGGGCTTGTGGACACTGAAGCTTTCTTT.